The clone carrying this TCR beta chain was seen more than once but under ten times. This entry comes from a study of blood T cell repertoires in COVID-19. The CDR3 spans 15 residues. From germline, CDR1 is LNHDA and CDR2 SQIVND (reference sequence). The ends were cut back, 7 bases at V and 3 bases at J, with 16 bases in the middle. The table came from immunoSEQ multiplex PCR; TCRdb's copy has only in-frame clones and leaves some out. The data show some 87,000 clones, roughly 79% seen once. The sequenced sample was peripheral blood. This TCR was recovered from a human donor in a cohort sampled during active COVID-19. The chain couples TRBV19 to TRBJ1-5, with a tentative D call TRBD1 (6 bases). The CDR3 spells CASTTGSSYNQPQHF. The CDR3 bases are TGTGCCAGTACCACAGGGAGTTCTTACAATCAGCCCCAGCATTTT.